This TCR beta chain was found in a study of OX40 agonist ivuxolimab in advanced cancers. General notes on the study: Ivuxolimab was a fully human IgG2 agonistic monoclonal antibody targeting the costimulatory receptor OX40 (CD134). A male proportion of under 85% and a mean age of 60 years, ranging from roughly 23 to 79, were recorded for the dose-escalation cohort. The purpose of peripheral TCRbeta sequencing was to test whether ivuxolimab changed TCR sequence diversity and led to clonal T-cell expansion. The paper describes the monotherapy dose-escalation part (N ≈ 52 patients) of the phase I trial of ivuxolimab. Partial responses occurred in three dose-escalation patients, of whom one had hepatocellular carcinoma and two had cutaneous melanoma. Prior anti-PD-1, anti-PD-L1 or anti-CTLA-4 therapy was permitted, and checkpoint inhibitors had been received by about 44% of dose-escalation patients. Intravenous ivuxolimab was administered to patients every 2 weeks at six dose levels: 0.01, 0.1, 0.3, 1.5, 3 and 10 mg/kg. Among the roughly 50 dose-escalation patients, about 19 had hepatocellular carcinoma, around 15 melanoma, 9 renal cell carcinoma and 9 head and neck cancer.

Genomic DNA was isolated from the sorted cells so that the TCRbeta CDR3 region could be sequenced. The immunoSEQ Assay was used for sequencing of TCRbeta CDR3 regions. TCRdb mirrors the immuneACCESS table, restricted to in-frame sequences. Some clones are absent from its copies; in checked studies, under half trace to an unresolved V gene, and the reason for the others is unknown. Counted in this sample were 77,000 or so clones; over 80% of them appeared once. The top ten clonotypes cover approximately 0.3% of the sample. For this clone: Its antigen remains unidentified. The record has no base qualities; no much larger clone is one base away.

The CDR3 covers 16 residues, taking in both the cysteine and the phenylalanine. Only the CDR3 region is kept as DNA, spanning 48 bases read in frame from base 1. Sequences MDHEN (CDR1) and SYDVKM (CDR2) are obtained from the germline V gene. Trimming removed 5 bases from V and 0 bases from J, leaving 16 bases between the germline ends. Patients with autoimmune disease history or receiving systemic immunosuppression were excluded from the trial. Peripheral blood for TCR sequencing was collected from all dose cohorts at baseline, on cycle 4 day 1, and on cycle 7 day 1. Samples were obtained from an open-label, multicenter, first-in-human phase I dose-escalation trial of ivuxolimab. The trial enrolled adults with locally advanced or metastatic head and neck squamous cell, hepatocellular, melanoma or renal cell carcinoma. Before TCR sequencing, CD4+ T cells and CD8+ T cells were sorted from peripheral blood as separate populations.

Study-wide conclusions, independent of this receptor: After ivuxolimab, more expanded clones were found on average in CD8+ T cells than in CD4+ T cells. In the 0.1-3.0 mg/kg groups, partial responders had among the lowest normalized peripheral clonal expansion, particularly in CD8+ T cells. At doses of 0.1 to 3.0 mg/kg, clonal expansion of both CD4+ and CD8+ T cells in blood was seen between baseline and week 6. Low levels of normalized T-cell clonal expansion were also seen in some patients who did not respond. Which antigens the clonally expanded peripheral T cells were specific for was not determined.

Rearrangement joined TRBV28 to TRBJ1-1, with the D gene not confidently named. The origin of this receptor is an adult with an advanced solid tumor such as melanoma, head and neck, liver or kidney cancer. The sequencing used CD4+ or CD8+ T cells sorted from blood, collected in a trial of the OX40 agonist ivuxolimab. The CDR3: CASSPTPGSMNTEAFF. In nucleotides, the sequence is TGTGCCAGCAGTCCAACCCCGGGGAGCATGAACACTGAAGCTTTCTTT.